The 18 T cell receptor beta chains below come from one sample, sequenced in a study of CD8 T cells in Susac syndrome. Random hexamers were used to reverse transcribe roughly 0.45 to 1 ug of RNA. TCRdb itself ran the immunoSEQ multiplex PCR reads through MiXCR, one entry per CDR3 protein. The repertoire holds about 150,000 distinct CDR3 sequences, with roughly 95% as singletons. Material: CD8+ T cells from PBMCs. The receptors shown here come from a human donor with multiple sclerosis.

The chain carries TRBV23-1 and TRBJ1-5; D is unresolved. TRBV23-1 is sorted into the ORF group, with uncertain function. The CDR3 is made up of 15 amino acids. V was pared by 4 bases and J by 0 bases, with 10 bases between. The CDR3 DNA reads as TGCGCCAGCAGTCGACCATTCGATAGCAATCAGCCCCAGCATTTT. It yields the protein CASSRPFDSNQPQHF.

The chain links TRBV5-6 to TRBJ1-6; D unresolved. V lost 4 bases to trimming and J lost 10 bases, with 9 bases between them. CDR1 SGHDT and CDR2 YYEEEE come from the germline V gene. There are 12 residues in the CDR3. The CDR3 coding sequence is TGTGCCAGCAGCACCGGTAGCTCACCCCTCCACTTT. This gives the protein CASSTGSSPLHF.

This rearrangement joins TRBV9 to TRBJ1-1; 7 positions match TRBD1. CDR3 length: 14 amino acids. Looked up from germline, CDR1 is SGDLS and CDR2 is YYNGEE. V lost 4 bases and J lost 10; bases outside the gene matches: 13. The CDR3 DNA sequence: TGTGCCAGCAGCCCCGAAGGGGACAGTCGAGGAGCTTTCTTT. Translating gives CASSPEGDSRGAFF.

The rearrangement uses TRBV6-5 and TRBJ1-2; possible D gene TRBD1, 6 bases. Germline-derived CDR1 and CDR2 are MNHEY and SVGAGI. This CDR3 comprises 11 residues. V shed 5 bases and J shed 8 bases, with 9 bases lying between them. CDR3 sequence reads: CASSPGTGYTF. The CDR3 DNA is TGTGCCAGCAGTCCCGGGACAGGCTACACCTTC.

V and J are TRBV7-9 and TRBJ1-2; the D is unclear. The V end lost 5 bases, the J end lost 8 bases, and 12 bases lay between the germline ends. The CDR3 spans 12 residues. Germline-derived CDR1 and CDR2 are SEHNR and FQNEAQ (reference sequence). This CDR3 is CASSPDARGYTF. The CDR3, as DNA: TGTGCCAGCAGCCCAGATGCGAGGGGCTACACCTTC.

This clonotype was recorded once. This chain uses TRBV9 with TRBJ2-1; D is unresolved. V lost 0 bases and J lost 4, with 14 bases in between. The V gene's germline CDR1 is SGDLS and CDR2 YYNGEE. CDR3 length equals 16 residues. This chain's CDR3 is CASSVGANSGYNEQFF. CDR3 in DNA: TGTGCCAGCAGCGTAGGTGCAAATTCGGGTTACAATGAGCAGTTCTTC.

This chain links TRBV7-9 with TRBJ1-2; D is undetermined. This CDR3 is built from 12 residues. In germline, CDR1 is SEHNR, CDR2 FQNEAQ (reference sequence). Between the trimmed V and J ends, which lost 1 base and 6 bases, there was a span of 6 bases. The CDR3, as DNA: TGTGCCAGCAGCTTAGGTCCGGATGGCTACACCTTC. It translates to CASSLGPDGYTF.

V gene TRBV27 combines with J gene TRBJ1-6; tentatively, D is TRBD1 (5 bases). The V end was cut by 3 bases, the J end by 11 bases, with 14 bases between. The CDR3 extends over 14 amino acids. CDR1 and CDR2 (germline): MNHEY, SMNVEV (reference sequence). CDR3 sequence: CASSFGGARTPLHF. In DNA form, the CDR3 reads TGTGCCAGCAGTTTTGGCGGGGCACGGACACCCCTCCACTTT.

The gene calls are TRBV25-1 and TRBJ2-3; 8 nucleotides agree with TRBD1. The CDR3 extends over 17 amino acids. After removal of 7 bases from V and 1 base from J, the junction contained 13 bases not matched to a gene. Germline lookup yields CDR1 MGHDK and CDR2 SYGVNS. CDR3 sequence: CASIGTQGADGTDTQYF. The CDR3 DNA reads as TGTGCCAGCATTGGTACCCAGGGGGCGGATGGCACAGATACGCAGTATTTT. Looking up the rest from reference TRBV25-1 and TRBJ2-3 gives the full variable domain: EADIYQTPRYLVIGTGKKITLECSQTMGHDKMYWYQQDPGMELHLIHYSYGVNSTEKGDLSSESTVSRIRTEHFPLTLESARPSHTSQYLCASIGTQGADGTDTQYFGPGTRLTVL.

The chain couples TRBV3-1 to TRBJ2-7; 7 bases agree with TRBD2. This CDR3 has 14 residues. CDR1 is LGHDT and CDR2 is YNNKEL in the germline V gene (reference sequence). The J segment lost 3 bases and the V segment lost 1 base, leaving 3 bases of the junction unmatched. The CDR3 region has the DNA TGTGCCAGCAGCCAAGGGGCGGGGGACTACGAGCAGTACGTC. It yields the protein CASSQGAGDYEQYV.

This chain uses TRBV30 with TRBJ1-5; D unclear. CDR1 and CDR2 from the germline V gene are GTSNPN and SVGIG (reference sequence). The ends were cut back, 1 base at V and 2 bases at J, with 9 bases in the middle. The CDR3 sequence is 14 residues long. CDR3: CAWSGVAGNQPQHF. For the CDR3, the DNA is TGTGCCTGGAGTGGCGTGGCGGGCAATCAGCCCCAGCATTTT. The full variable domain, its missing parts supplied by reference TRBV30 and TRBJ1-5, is SQTIHQWPATLVQPVGSPLSLECTVEGTSNPNLYWYRQAAGRGLQLLFYSVGIGQISSEVPQNLSASRPQDRQFILSSKKLLLSDSGFYLCAWSGVAGNQPQHFGDGTRLSIL.

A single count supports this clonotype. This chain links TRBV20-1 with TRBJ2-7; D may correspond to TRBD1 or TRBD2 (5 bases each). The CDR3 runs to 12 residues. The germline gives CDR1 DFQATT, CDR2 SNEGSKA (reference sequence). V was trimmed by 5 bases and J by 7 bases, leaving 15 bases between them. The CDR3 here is CSALGTGGEQYV. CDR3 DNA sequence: TGCAGTGCTCTCGGGACCGGCGGAGAGCAGTACGTC.

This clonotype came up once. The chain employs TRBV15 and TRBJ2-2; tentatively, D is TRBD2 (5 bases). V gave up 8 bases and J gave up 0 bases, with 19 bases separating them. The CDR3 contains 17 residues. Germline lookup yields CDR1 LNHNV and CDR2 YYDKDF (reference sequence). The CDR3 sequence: CATQPTGNGPNTGELFF. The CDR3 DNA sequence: TGTGCCACCCAACCGACGGGGAACGGCCCGAACACCGGGGAGCTGTTTTTT.

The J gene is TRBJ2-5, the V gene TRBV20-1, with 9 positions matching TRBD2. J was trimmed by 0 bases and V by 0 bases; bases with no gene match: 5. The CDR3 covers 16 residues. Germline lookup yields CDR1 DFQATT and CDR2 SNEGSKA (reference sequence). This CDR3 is CSARDIAGADQETQYF. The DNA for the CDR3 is TGCAGTGCTAGAGATATAGCGGGGGCCGACCAAGAGACCCAGTACTTC.

Here the CDR3 DNA reads TGCGCCAGCAGCCCTAACGCAGGTCCAGCTTACAATGAGCAGTTCTTC. Its protein product is CASSPNAGPAYNEQFF. The chain is built from TRBV4-1 and TRBJ2-1; no reliable D call. The CDR3 is made up of 16 amino acids. Per the germline V gene, CDR1 is MGHRA and CDR2 is YSYEKL. Trimming took 4 bases from V and 4 from J, leaving 17 bases between them.

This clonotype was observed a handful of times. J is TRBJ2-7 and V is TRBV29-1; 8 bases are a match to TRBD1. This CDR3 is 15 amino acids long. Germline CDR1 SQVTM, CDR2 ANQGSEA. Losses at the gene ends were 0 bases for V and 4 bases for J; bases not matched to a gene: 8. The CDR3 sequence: CSVEDPGQATYEQYF. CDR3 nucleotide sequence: TGCAGCGTTGAAGACCCGGGACAGGCCACGTACGAGCAGTACTTC.

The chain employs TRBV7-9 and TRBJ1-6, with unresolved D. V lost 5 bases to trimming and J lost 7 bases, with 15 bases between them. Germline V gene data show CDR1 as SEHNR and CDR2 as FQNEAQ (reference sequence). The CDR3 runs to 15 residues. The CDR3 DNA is TGTGCCAGCAGCCCGGGCCGGCCAACAAATTCACCCCTCCACTTT. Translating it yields CASSPGRPTNSPLHF.

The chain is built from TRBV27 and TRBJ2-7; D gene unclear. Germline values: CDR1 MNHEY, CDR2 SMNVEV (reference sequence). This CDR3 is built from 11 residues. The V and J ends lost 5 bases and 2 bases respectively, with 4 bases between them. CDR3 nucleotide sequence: TGTGCCAGCAGTCTAACCTACGAGCAGTACTTC. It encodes CASSLTYEQYF.